This record looks at one TCR beta chain sequence and its context. Its antigen is unknown. Here immunoSEQ multiplex PCR was the method, and the copy in TCRdb shows in-frame clones only, minus some. The sample consists of approximately 210,000 clones, approximately 90% of them appearing once. Germline V gene data show CDR1 as SGDLS and CDR2 as YYNGEE. V lost 0 bases and J lost 0, with 13 bases in between. The CDR3 is made up of 16 amino acids. This sample stems from a study of T cell responses to AZD1222 COVID-19 vaccine. Study-level findings and limits: Females made up more of the donors, who were largely white British, and clonal diversity may have come out too low.

The chain uses TRBV9 and TRBJ2-7; D might be TRBD1 (6 bases). This receptor was obtained from an adult who received the AZD1222 COVID-19 vaccine. Sequences were derived from peripheral blood, sampled 28 days after the second AZD1222 dose. The CDR3 DNA sequence: TGTGCCAGCAGCGTAGGACCGGGGACAAGCTCCTACGAGCAGTACTTC. It codes for CASSVGPGTSSYEQYF.